These 8 T cell receptor beta chains originate from one sample sequenced in a study of cytomegalovirus exposure and HLA in healthy donors. This PCR relied on a set of 60 Vbeta primers and 13 Jbeta primers. TCRdb's table, derived via immunoSEQ multiplex PCR, lists solely in-frame clones and lacks some. The table has some 100,000 clones, 76% seen once; the top ten hold about 12%. Sequencing was carried out using PBMCs. These receptors were obtained from a woman in her thirties or forties in good health and CMV-seropositive.

The chain links TRBV25-1 to TRBJ1-2; the D is unclear. V lost 6 bases and J lost 1, with 3 bases in between. The CDR3 has 11 residues. Germline values: CDR1 MGHDK, CDR2 SYGVNS. CDR3 residues: CASSFNYGYTF. The CDR3 nucleotides read TGTGCCAGCAGCTTTAACTATGGCTACACCTTC.

The chain recombines TRBV7-8 with TRBJ1-4; 12 nucleotides line up with TRBD1. Germline-derived CDR1 and CDR2 are SGHVS and FQNEAQ. This CDR3 has 14 residues. With 4 bases clipped from V and 8 bases from J, the junction kept 2 bases outside the gene matches. Written as DNA, the CDR3 is TGTGCCAGCAGCTCCGGGACAGGGGGCGAAAAACTGTTTTTT. Amino acid sequence: CASSSGTGGEKLFF.

J is TRBJ1-2 and V is TRBV7-2; 7 bases align to TRBD1. Germline V gives CDR1 SGHTA, CDR2 FQGNSA. The V segment lost 5 bases and the J segment 2 bases; nucleotides outside the gene matches: 2. The CDR3 totals 13 residues. The CDR3 region is CASSMDRNYGYTF. CDR3 bases: TGTGCCAGCAGCATGGACAGGAACTATGGCTACACCTTC.

V and J are TRBV5-4 and TRBJ2-3, with TRBD2 matching over 12 bases. V gave up 4 bases and J gave up 2 bases; unmatched junction bases: 5. The CDR3 loop spans 16 amino acids. Per germline, CDR1 SGHNT and CDR2 YYREEE (reference sequence). CDR3 region: CASSPGLAGFTDTQYF. In DNA, the CDR3 is TGTGCCAGCAGCCCAGGACTAGCGGGGTTCACAGATACGCAGTATTTT.

The chain's CDR3 is CASSPTGTTNEKLFF. CDR3 DNA sequence: TGTGCCAGCAGCCCGACAGGGACAACTAATGAAAAACTGTTTTTT. The V gene is TRBV9, the J gene TRBJ1-4, with TRBD1 matching 7 bases. There are 15 residues in the CDR3. Per the germline V gene, CDR1 is SGDLS and CDR2 is YYNGEE. J gave up 0 bases and V 4 bases, and 3 bases lay outside the gene matches.

This chain connects TRBV30 to TRBJ1-6; unclear D gene. From germline, CDR1 is GTSNPN and CDR2 SVGIG (reference sequence). V was pared by 4 bases and J by 11 bases, with 9 bases between. The CDR3 runs 11 residues. The CDR3 DNA follows: TGTGCCTGGACGGCCGGGACACCCCTCCACTTT. Translated: CAWTAGTPLHF. Filled out from reference TRBV30 and TRBJ1-6, the complete variable domain reads SQTIHQWPATLVQPVGSPLSLECTVEGTSNPNLYWYRQAAGRGLQLLFYSVGIGQISSEVPQNLSASRPQDRQFILSSKKLLLSDSGFYLCAWTAGTPLHFGNGTRLTVT.

This clone was picked up a small number of times. V is TRBV5-8 and J is TRBJ2-1, with 9 bases aligning to TRBD1. This CDR3 is built from 15 residues. J gave up 6 bases and V 4 bases, and 8 bases lay outside the gene matches. From germline, CDR1 is SGHTS and CDR2 YDEGEE. In nucleotides, the CDR3 is TGTGCCAGCAGCCCCCGGGACAGGGTCTCCAATGAGCAGTTCTTC. It encodes CASSPRDRVSNEQFF.

The chain employs TRBV5-4 and TRBJ2-1, with 12 bases identical to TRBD2. CDR1 and CDR2 (germline): SGHNT, YYREEE (reference sequence). This CDR3 region has 14 residues. Unmatched junction bases numbered 6, after V lost 4 bases and J lost 10 bases. The CDR3 spells CASSQRTSGAEQFF. CDR3 in DNA: TGTGCCAGCAGCCAGAGGACTAGCGGGGCGGAGCAGTTCTTC.